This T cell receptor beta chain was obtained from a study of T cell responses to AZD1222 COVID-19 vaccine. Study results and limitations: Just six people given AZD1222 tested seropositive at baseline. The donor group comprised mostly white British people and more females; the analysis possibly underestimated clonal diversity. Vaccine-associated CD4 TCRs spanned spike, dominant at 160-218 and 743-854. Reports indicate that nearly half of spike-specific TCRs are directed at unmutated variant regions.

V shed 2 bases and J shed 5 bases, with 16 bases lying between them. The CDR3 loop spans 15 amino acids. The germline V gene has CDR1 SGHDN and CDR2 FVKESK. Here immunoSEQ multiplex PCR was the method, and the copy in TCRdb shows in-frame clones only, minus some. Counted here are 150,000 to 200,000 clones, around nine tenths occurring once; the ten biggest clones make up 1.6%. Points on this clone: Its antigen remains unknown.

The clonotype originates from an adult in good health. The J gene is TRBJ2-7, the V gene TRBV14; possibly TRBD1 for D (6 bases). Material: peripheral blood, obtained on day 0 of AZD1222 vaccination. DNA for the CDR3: TGTGCCAGCAGCCAAACAGGGCCTCCTAAGAACGAGCAGTACTTC. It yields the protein CASSQTGPPKNEQYF.